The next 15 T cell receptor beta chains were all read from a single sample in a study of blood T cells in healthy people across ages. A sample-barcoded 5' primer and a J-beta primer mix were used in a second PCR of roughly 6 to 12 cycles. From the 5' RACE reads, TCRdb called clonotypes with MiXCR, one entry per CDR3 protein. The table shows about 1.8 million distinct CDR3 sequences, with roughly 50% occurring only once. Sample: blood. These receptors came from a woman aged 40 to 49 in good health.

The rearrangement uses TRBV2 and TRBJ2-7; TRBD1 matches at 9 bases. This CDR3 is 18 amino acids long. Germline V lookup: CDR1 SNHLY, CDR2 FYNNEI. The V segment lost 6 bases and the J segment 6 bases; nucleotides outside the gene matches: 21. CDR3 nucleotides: TGTGCCAGCAGCCGAGGGTGGACCGGGACAGGGATTTTGACCGAGCAGTACTTC. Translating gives CASSRGWTGTGILTEQYF.

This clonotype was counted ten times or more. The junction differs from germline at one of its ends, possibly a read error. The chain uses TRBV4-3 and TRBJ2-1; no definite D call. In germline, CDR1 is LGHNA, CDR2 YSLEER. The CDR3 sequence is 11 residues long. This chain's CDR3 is CASSQVGEQFF. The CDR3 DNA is TGTGCCAGCAGTCAGGTGGGTGAGCAGTTCTTC.

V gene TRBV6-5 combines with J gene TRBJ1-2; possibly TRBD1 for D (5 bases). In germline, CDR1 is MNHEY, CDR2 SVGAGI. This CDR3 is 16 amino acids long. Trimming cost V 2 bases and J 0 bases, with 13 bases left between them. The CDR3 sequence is CASSYGRQPANYGYTF. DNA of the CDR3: TGTGCCAGCAGTTACGGGAGACAGCCAGCTAACTATGGCTACACCTTC.

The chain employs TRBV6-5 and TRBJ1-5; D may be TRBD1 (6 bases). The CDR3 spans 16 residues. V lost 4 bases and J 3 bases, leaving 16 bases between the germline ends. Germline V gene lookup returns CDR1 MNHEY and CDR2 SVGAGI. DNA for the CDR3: TGTGCCAGCAGTTCTTCCAATGGGGGGCACAATCAGCCCCAGCATTTT. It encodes CASSSSNGGHNQPQHF.

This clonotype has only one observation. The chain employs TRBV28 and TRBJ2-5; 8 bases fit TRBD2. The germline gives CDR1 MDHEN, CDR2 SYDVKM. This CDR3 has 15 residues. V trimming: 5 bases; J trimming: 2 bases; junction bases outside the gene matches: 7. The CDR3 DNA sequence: TGTGCCAGCAGTCGCAGCGGGGGCCCACAAGAGACCCAGTACTTC. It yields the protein CASSRSGGPQETQYF.

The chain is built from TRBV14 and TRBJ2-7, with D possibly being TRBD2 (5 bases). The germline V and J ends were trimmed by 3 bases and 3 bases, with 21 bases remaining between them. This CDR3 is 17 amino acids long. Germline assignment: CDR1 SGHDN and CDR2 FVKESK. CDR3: CASSQGDVGRVFYEQYF. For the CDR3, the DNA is TGTGCCAGCAGCCAGGGAGACGTGGGAAGGGTATTCTACGAGCAGTACTTC.

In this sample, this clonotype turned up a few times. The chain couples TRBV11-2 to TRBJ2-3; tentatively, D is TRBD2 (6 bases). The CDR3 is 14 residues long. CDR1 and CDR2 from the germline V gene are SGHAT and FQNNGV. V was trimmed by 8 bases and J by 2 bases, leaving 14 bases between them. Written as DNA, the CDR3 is TGTGCCAGCGATAGGGCGGGGTCCACAGATACGCAGTATTTT. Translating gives CASDRAGSTDTQYF.

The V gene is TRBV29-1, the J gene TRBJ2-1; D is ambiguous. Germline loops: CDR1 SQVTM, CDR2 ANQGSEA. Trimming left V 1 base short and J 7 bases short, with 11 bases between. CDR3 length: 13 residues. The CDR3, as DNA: TGCAGCGTTGAAGGGGTGGTTGGGAATGAGCAGTTCTTC. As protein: CSVEGVVGNEQFF.

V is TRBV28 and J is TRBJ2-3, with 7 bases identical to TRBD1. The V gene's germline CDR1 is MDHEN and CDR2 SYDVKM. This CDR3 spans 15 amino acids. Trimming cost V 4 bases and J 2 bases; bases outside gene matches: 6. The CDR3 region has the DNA TGTGCCAGCAGTTACTACAGGGGACCCACAGATACGCAGTATTTT. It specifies CASSYYRGPTDTQYF.

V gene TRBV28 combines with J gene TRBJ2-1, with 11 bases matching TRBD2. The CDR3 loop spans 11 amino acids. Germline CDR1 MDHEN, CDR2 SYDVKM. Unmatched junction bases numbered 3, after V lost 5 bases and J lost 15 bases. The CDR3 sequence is CASSGGLAAFF. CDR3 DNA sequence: TGTGCCAGCAGTGGGGGACTAGCGGCGTTCTTC.

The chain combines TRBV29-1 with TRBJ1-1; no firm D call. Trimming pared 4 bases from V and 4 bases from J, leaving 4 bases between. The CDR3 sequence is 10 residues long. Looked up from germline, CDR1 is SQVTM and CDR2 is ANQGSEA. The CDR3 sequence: CSVGFTEAFF. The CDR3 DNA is TGCAGCGTTGGGTTCACTGAAGCTTTCTTT.

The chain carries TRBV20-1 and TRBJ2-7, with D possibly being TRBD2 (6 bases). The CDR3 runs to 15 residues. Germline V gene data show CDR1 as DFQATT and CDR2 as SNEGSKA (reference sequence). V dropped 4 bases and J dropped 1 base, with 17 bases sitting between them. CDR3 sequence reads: CSATPRELSSYEQYF. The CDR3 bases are TGCAGTGCTACCCCTCGGGAGTTAAGTTCCTACGAGCAGTACTTC.

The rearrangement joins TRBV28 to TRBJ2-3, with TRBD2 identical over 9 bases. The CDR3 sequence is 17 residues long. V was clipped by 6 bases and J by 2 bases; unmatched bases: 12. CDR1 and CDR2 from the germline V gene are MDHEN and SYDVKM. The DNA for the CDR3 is TGTGCCAGCAGGAGAGGGGGAGCGGGGGGCCCCACAGATACGCAGTATTTT. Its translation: CASRRGGAGGPTDTQYF.

The CDR3 DNA is TGTGCCAGCAGTGAACTAACGGGAATCTCCTACAATGAGCAGTTCTTC. This sequence encodes CASSELTGISYNEQFF. J is TRBJ2-1 and V is TRBV2, with D possibly matching TRBD2 (5 bases). CDR3 length: 16 amino acids. Per germline, CDR1 SNHLY and CDR2 FYNNEI. Trimming removed 2 bases from V and 0 bases from J, with 11 bases in between.

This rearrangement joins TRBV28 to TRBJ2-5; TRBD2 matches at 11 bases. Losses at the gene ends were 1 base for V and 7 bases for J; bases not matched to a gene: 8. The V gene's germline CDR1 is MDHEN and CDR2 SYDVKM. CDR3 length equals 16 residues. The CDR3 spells CASSLLTSGDAVTQYF. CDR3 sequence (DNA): TGTGCCAGCAGTTTATTGACTAGCGGGGACGCTGTGACCCAGTACTTC.